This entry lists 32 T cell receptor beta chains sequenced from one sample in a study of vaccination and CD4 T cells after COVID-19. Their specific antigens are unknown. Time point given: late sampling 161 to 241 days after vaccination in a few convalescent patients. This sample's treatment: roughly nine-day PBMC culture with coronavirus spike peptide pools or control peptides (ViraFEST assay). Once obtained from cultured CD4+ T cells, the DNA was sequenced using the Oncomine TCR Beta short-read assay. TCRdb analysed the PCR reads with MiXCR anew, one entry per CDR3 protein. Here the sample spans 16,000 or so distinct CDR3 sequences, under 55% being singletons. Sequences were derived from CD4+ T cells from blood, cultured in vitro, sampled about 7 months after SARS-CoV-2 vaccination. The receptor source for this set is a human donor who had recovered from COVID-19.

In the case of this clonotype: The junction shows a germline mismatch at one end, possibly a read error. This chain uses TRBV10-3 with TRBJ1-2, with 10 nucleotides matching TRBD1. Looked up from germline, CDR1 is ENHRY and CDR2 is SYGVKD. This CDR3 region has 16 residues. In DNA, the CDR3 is TGTGCCATCAGTGAGGGAGGGGACAGGGGAGACTATGGCTGCACCTTC. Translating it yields CAISEGGDRGDYGCTF.

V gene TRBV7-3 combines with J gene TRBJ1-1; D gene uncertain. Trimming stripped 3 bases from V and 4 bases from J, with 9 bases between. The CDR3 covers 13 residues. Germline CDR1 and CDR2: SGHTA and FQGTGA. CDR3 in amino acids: CASSLMGGTEAFF. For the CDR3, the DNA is TGTGCCAGCAGCTTGATGGGCGGCACTGAAGCTTTCTTT. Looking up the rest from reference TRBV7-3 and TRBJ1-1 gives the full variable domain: GAGVSQTPSNKVTEKGKYVELRCDPISGHTALYWYRQSLGQGPEFLIYFQGTGAADDSGLPNDRFFAVRPEGSVSTLKIQRTERGDSAVYLCASSLMGGTEAFFGQGTRLTVV.

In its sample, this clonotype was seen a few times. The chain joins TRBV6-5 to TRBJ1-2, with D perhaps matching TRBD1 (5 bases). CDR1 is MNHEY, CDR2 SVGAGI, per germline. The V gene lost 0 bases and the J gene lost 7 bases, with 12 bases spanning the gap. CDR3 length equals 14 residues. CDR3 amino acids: CASSYSGRVGGYTF. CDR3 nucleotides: TGTGCCAGCAGTTACTCGGGCAGGGTCGGTGGCTACACCTTC.

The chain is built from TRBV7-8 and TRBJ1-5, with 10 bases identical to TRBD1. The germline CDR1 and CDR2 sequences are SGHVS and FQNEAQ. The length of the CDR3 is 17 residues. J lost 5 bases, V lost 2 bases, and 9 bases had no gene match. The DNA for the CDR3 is TGTGCCAGCAGCTTAATGACCGGGACAGGGGCGGATCAGCCCCAGCATTTT. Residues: CASSLMTGTGADQPQHF.

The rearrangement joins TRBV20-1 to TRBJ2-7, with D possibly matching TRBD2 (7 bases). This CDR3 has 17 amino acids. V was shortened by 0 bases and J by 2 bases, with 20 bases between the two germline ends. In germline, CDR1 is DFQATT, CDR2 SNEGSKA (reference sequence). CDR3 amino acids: CSARDQGPTGTTYEQYF. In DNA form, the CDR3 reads TGCAGTGCTAGAGACCAGGGGCCGACCGGGACTACCTACGAGCAGTACTTC.

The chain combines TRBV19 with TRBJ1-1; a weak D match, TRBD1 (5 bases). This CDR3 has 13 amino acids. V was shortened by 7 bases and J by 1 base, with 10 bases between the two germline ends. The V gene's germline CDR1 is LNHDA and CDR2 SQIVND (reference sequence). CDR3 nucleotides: TGTGCCAGTATCTGGCAGGGGAACACTGAAGCTTTCTTT. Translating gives CASIWQGNTEAFF.

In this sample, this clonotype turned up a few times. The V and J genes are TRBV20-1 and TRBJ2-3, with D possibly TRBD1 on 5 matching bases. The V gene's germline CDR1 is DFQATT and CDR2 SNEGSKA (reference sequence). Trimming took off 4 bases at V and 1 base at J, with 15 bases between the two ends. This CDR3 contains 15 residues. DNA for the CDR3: TGCAGTGCTACAGGGCCGAGCAGGCGCACAGATACGCAGTATTTT. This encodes CSATGPSRRTDTQYF.

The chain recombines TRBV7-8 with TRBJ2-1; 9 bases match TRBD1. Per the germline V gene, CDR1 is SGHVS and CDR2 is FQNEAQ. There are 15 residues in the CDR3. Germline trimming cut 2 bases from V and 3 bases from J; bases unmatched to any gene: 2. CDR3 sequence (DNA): TGTGCCAGCAGCTTAACAGGGGGCTTCTACAATGAGCAGTTCTTC. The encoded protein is CASSLTGGFYNEQFF.

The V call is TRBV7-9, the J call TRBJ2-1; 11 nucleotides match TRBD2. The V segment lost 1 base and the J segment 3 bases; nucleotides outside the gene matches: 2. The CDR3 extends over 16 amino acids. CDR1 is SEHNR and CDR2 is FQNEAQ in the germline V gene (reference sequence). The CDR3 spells CASSLVSGGDYNEQFF. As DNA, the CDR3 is TGTGCCAGCAGCTTAGTTAGCGGGGGGGACTACAATGAGCAGTTCTTC.

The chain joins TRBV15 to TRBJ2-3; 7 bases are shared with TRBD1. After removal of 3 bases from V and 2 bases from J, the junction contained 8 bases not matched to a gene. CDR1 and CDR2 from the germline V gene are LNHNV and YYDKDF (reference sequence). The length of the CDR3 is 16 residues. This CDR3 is CATSSHPQGNTDTQYF. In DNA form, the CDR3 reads TGTGCCACCAGCAGCCATCCACAGGGGAACACAGATACGCAGTATTTT.

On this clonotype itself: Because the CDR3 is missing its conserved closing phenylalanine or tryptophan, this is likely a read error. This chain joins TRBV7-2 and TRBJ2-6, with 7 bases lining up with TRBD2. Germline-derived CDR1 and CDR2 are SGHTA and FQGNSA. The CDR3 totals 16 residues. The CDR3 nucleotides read TGCGCCAGCAGCTTAGTCGGGGGGTCTGGGGCCAACGTCCTGACTTCC. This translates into CASSLVGGSGANVLTS.

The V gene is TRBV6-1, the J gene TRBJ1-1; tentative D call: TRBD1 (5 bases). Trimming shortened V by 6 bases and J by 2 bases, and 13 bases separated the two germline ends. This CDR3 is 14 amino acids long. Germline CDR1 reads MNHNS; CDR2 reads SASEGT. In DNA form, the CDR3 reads TGTGCCAGCAGGGTAGACAGTTTTAACACTGAAGCTTTCTTT. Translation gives CASRVDSFNTEAFF.

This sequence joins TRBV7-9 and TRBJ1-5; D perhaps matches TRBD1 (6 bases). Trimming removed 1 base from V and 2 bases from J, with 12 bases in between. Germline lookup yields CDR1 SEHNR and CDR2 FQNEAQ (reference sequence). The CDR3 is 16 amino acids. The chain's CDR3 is CASSLGQAIGNQPQHF. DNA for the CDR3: TGTGCCAGCAGCTTAGGACAGGCAATTGGCAATCAGCCCCAGCATTTT.

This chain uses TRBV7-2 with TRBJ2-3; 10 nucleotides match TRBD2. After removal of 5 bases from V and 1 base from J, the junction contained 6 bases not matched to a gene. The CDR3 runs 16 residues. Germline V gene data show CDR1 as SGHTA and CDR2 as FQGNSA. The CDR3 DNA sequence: TGTGCCAGCAGCCAAACTAGCGGGACCCGCACAGATACGCAGTATTTT. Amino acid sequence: CASSQTSGTRTDTQYF.

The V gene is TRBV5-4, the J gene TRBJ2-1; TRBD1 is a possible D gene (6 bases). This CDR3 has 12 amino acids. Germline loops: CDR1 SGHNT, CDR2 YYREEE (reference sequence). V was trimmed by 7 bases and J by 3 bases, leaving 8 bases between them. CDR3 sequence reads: CASEGVYNEQFF. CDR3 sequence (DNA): TGTGCCAGCGAGGGGGTCTACAATGAGCAGTTCTTC.

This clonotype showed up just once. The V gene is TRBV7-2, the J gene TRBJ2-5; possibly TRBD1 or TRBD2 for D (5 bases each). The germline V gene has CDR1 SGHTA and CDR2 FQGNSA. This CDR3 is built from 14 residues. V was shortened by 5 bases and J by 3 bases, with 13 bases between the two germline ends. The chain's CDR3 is CASSTYVGEETQYF. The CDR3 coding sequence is TGTGCCAGCAGCACTTACGTGGGGGAAGAGACCCAGTACTTC.

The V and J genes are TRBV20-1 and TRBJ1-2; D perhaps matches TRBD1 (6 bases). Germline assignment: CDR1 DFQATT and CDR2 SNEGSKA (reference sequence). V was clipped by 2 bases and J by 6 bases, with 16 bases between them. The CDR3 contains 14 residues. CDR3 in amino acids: CSARRYQGIDGYTF. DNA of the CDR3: TGCAGTGCTAGACGTTACCAGGGGATTGATGGCTACACCTTC.

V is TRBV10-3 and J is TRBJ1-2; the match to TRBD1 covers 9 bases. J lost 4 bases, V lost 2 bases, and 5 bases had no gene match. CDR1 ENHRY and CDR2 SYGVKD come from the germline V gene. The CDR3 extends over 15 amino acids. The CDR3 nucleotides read TGTGCCATCAGTGAGCCGGGACAGGGAATCTATGGCTACACCTTC. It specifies CAISEPGQGIYGYTF.

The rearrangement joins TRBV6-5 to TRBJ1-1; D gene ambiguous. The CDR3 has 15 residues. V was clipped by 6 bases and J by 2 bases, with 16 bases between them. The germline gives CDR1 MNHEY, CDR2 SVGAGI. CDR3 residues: CASSYLGQTNTEAFF. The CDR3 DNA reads TGTGCCAGCAGCTACCTCGGGCAGACTAACACTGAAGCTTTCTTT.

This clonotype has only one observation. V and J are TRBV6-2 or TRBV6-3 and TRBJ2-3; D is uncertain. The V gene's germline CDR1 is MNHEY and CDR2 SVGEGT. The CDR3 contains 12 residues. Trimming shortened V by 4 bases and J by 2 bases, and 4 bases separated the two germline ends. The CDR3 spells CASSSNTDTQYF. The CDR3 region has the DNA TGTGCCAGCAGTTCAAACACAGATACGCAGTATTTT.

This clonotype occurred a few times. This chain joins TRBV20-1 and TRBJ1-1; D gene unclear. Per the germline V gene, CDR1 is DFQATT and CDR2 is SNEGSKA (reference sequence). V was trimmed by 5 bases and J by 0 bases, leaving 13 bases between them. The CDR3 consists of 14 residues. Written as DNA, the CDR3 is TGCAGTGCTGGGAGGAGCCGTATGAACACTGAAGCTTTCTTT. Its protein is CSAGRSRMNTEAFF.

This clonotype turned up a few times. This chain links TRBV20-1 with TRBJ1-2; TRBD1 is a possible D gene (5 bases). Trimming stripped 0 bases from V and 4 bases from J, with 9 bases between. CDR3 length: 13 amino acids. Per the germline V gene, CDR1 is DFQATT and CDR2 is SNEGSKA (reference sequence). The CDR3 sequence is CSARDLGGYGYTF. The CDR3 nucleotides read TGCAGTGCTAGAGATCTGGGGGGCTATGGCTACACCTTC.

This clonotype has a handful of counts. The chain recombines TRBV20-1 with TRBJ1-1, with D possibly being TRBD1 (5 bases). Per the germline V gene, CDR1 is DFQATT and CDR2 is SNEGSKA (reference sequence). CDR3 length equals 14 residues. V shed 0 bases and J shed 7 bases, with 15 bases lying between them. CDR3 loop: CSARDRRAGYEAFF. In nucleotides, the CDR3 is TGCAGTGCTAGAGATCGCAGGGCTGGATATGAAGCTTTCTTT.

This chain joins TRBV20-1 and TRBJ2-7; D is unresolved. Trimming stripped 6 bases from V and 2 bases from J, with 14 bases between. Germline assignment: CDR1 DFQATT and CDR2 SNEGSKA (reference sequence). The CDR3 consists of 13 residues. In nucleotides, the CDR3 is TGCAGTGCCAGACCTATGCCAACCTACGAGCAGTACTTC. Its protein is CSARPMPTYEQYF.

Here the CDR3 reads CSASSLDSNYGYTF. CDR3 DNA: TGCAGTGCTTCTAGTTTGGACAGTAACTATGGCTACACCTTC. The rearrangement joins TRBV20-1 to TRBJ1-2; the D gene is possibly TRBD1 (6 bases). This CDR3 has 14 residues. Germline V gene lookup returns CDR1 DFQATT and CDR2 SNEGSKA (reference sequence). Trimming took 5 bases from V and 1 from J, leaving 14 bases between them.

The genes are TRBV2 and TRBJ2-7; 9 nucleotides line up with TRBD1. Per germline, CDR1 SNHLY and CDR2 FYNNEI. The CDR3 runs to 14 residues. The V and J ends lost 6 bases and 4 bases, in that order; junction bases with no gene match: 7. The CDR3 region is CASSDEGTGYEQYF. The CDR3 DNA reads TGTGCCAGCAGCGATGAAGGGACAGGGTACGAGCAGTACTTC.

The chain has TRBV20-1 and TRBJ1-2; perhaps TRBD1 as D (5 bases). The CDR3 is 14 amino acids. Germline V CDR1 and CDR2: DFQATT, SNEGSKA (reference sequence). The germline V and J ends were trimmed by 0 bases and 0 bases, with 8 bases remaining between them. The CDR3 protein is CSARDQGTNYGYTF. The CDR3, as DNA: TGCAGTGCTAGAGATCAGGGAACTAACTATGGCTACACCTTC.

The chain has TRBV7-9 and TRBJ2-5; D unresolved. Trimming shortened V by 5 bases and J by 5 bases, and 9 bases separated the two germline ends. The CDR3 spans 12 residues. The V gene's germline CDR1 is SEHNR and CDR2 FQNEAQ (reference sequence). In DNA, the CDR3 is TGTGCCAGCAGCCCCACCTTGGAGACCCAGTACTTC. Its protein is CASSPTLETQYF.

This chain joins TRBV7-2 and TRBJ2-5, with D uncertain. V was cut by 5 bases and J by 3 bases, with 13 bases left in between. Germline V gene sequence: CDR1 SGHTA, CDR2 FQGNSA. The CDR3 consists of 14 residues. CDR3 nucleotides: TGTGCCAGCAGCGCGCAAAACAGTGAAGAGACCCAGTACTTC. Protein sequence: CASSAQNSEETQYF.

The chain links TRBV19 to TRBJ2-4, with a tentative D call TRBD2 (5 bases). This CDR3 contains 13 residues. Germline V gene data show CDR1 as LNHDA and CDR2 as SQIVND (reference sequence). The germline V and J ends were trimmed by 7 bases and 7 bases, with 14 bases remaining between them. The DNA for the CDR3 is TGTGCCAGTACCGTAGCAGGCGGGAACATTCAGTACTTC. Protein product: CASTVAGGNIQYF.

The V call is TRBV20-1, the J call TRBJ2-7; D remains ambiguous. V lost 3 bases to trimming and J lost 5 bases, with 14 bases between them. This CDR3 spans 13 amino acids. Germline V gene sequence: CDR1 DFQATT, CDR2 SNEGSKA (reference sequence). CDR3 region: CSASPAPPNEQYF. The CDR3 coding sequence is TGCAGTGCTAGTCCCGCCCCCCCCAACGAGCAGTACTTC.

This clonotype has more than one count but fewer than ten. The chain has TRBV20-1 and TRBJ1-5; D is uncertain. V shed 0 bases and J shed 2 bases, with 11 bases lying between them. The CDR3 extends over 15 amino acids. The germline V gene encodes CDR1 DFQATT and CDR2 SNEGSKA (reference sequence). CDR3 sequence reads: CSAREGGMGNQPQHF. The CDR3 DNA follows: TGCAGTGCTAGAGAAGGAGGGATGGGCAATCAGCCCCAGCATTTT.